Below are 16 T cell receptor beta chains sequenced from a single sample in a study of cytomegalovirus exposure and HLA in healthy donors. PCR employed 60 Vbeta and 13 Jbeta primers. Method: immunoSEQ multiplex PCR; TCRdb's copy keeps in-frame clones and lacks some. The repertoire holds 150,000 or so clones, around 80% seen once, with about 1.4% in the top ten. The sample was PBMCs. The receptors stem from a man aged 25 to 45 in good health and CMV-seropositive.

This clone has a single count. The chain employs TRBV9 and TRBJ2-1; no clear D gene. Germline V gene lookup returns CDR1 SGDLS and CDR2 YYNGEE. V gave up 2 bases and J gave up 7 bases, with 16 bases separating them. This CDR3 comprises 15 residues. CDR3 bases: TGTGCCAGCAGCGTCTCCGGGTCCTCCGGGAATGAGCAGTTCTTC. The encoded protein is CASSVSGSSGNEQFF. Looking up the rest from reference TRBV9 and TRBJ2-1 gives the full variable domain: DSGVTQTPKHLITATGQRVTLRCSPRSGDLSVYWYQQSLDQGLQFLIQYYNGEERAKGNILERFSAQQFPDLHSELNLSSLELGDSALYFCASSVSGSSGNEQFFGPGTRLTVL.

This rearrangement joins TRBV5-8 to TRBJ2-2, with 8 nucleotides matching TRBD2. Trimming cost V 5 bases and J 6 bases; bases outside gene matches: 12. The CDR3 loop spans 16 amino acids. Germline CDR1 reads SGHTS; CDR2 reads YDEGEE. CDR3 nucleotides: TGTGCCAGCAGTCCCCCGGGACTAGGTTTCCCCGGGGAGCTGTTTTTT. Encoded protein: CASSPPGLGFPGELFF.

V is TRBV6-1 and J is TRBJ2-1; D is perhaps TRBD2 (5 bases). V was trimmed by 5 bases and J by 3 bases, leaving 14 bases between them. The CDR3 sequence is 15 residues long. Germline lookup yields CDR1 MNHNS and CDR2 SASEGT. The DNA for the CDR3 is TGTGCCAGCAGTACTGTACTAGGAGGCTACAATGAGCAGTTCTTC. Amino acids: CASSTVLGGYNEQFF.

A few counts support this clone. V gene TRBV18 combines with J gene TRBJ2-1; 7 bases are a match to TRBD2. Losses at the gene ends were 0 bases for V and 9 bases for J; bases not matched to a gene: 14. This CDR3 comprises 17 residues. Germline lookup yields CDR1 KGHSH and CDR2 LQKENI. The CDR3 nucleotides are TGTGCCAGCTCACCACCGGGAGGGCCACGTGGTGGGAGTGAGCAGTTCTTC. It translates to CASSPPGGPRGGSEQFF.

The V and J genes are TRBV12-2 and TRBJ2-7; the table assigns TRBD2, which was not confirmed against the DNA. TRBV12-2 is a pseudogene segment. The CDR3 sequence is 18 residues long. CDR3 sequence reads: CASRFPGLAGAISYEQYF. The CDR3 region has the DNA TGTGCAAGTCGCTTCCCGGGACTAGCGGGGGCGATCTCCTACGAGCAGTACTTC.

The chain uses TRBV19 and TRBJ2-5; a weak D match, TRBD2 (6 bases). The CDR3 totals 15 residues. Germline lookup yields CDR1 LNHDA and CDR2 SQIVND (reference sequence). Trimming left V 4 bases short and J 5 bases short, with 17 bases between. The CDR3 nucleotides read TGTGCCAGTAGTAGGATAACCGGGACTTTGGAGACCCAGTACTTC. Translating it yields CASSRITGTLETQYF. The full variable domain, in which reference TRBV19 and TRBJ2-5 provide the parts outside the CDR3, is DGGITQSPKYLFRKEGQNVTLSCEQNLNHDAMYWYRQDPGQGLRLIYYSQIVNDFQKGDIAEGYSVSREKKESFPLTVTSAQKNPTAFYLCASSRITGTLETQYFGPGTRLLVL.

The chain links TRBV19 to TRBJ1-6, with 8 bases identical to TRBD1. J lost 5 bases, V lost 7 bases, and 4 bases had no gene match. CDR1 and CDR2 from the germline V gene are LNHDA and SQIVND (reference sequence). The CDR3 has 14 residues. The CDR3 loop is CASTVDRDNSPLHF. The CDR3 bases are TGTGCCAGTACCGTGGACAGGGATAATTCACCCCTCCACTTT.

This chain connects TRBV7-9 to TRBJ2-5, with D unclear. Between the trimmed V and J ends, which lost 5 bases and 5 bases, there was a span of 9 bases. Germline-derived CDR1 and CDR2 are SEHNR and FQNEAQ (reference sequence). The CDR3 is 12 residues long. As DNA, the CDR3 is TGTGCCAGCAGCCATCAGGCGGAGACCCAGTACTTC. Protein product: CASSHQAETQYF. Combining the CDR3 with reference TRBV7-9 and TRBJ2-5 gives the whole variable domain DTGVSQNPRHKITKRGQNVTFRCDPISEHNRLYWYRQTLGQGPEFLTYFQNEAQLEKSRLLSDRFSAERPKGSFSTLEIQRTEQGDSAMYLCASSHQAETQYFGPGTRLLVL.

The chain has TRBV9 and TRBJ2-3; 9 bases line up with TRBD1. The germline CDR1 and CDR2 sequences are SGDLS and YYNGEE. Losses at the gene ends were 4 bases for V and 0 bases for J; bases not matched to a gene: 6. CDR3 length: 16 residues. CDR3 coding DNA: TGTGCCAGCAGCCCCTGGGGACAGGGAAGCACAGATACGCAGTATTTT. Translated: CASSPWGQGSTDTQYF.

CDR3 residues: CAITSSGNTIYF. Written as DNA, the CDR3 is TGTGCCATCACGAGCTCTGGAAACACCATATATTTT. The V and J genes are TRBV10-3 and TRBJ1-3; no reliable D call. V was clipped by 7 bases and J by 0 bases, with 4 bases between them. CDR1 ENHRY and CDR2 SYGVKD come from the germline V gene. The CDR3 has 12 residues.

V is TRBV30 and J is TRBJ2-2; tentatively, D is TRBD1 (5 bases). V was pared by 4 bases and J by 6 bases, with 6 bases between. CDR1 and CDR2 (germline): GTSNPN, SVGIG (reference sequence). The CDR3 totals 11 residues. In DNA form, the CDR3 reads TGTGCCTGGAAGGGGCCCGGGGAGCTGTTTTTT. It encodes CAWKGPGELFF. Variable domain in full (rest from reference TRBV30 and TRBJ2-2): SQTIHQWPATLVQPVGSPLSLECTVEGTSNPNLYWYRQAAGRGLQLLFYSVGIGQISSEVPQNLSASRPQDRQFILSSKKLLLSDSGFYLCAWKGPGELFFGEGSRLTVL.

J is TRBJ1-5 and V is TRBV28, with 7 nucleotides matching TRBD1. J lost 2 bases, V lost 5 bases, and 0 bases had no gene match. The CDR3 runs 13 residues. Germline V CDR1 and CDR2: MDHEN, SYDVKM. The CDR3: CASSTGGNQPQHF. CDR3 nucleotide sequence: TGTGCCAGCAGTACAGGGGGCAATCAGCCCCAGCATTTT. Full variable domain (remainder filled in from reference TRBV28 and TRBJ1-5): DVKVTQSSRYLVKRTGEKVFLECVQDMDHENMFWYRQDPGLGLRLIYFSYDVKMKEKGDIPEGYSVSREKKERFSLILESASTNQTSMYLCASSTGGNQPQHFGDGTRLSIL.

The chain employs TRBV7-2 and TRBJ2-5; TRBD1 might be the D (5 bases). Trimming cost V 0 bases and J 5 bases, with 10 bases left between them. Germline CDR1 reads SGHTA; CDR2 reads FQGNSA. The CDR3 spans 14 residues. The DNA of the CDR3 is TGTGCCAGCAGCTTAGCAGCAGGGTTGGAGACCCAGTACTTC. Protein sequence: CASSLAAGLETQYF.

This clone was counted a few times. The chain employs TRBV6-5 and TRBJ2-7, with D unresolved. This CDR3 spans 16 amino acids. V shed 0 bases and J shed 0 bases, with 12 bases lying between them. Per germline, CDR1 MNHEY and CDR2 SVGAGI. The CDR3 sequence is CASSYSEEALSYEQYF. As DNA, the CDR3 is TGTGCCAGCAGTTACTCCGAGGAAGCGCTCTCCTACGAGCAGTACTTC.

The chain recombines TRBV7-3 with TRBJ2-1; D is perhaps TRBD2 (6 bases). The germline gives CDR1 SGHTA, CDR2 FQGTGA. The CDR3 length is 13 residues. The V end was cut by 5 bases, the J end by 10 bases, with 15 bases between. CDR3: CASSPGPGEEQFF. The CDR3 DNA reads as TGTGCCAGCAGCCCGGGACCGGGGGAAGAGCAGTTCTTC.

The rearrangement uses TRBV7-9 and TRBJ2-3; the D gene is possibly TRBD2 (7 bases). The CDR3 loop spans 11 amino acids. Between the trimmed V and J ends, which lost 5 bases and 9 bases, there was a span of 9 bases. In germline, CDR1 is SEHNR, CDR2 FQNEAQ (reference sequence). DNA of the CDR3: TGTGCCAGCAGCCCGGGGGGCACGCAGTATTTT. It is translated as CASSPGGTQYF.